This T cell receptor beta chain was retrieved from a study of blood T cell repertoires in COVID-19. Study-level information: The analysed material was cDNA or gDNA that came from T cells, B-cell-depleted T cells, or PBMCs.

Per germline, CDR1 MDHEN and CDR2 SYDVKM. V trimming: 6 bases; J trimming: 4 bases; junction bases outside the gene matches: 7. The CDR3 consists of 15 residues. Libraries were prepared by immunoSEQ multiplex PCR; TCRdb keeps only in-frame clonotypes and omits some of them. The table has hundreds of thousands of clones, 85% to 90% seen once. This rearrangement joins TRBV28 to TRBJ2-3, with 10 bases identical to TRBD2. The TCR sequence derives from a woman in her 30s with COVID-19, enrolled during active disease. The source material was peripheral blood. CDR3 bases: TGTGCCAGCAGCGTAGCGGGGGGCGAGGCAGATACGCAGTATTTT. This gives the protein CASSVAGGEADTQYF.